These 29 T cell receptor beta chains came from one sample sequenced in a study of identical twins. TCRdb reprocessed the 5' RACE reads via MiXCR and lists one record per CDR3 protein. The repertoire holds some 320,000 distinct CDR3 sequences, with 12% as singletons. The same sample was also used in a study of yellow fever vaccine responses in identical twins.

Sample: CD8+ T cells sorted from blood. The receptors were gathered from a woman aged 18-29 years in good health.

The CDR3 is CSARAQGALYEQYF. The CDR3 coding sequence is TGCAGTGCTAGAGCTCAGGGGGCGCTCTACGAGCAGTACTTC. J is TRBJ2-7 and V is TRBV20-1, with 8 bases aligning to TRBD1. J was trimmed by 3 bases and V by 1 base; bases with no gene match: 5. This CDR3 is built from 14 residues. Germline CDR1 DFQATT, CDR2 SNEGSKA (reference sequence).

CDR3 residues: CASSLAMRTEQFF. The CDR3 DNA sequence: TGTGCCAGCAGTTTAGCTATGAGGACTGAGCAGTTCTTC. The chain couples TRBV27 to TRBJ2-1; D gene unclear. Deletions cut 2 bases from V and 9 bases from J, with 11 bases between. The CDR3 contains 13 residues. Per the germline V gene, CDR1 is MNHEY and CDR2 is SMNVEV (reference sequence).

The gene calls are TRBV5-1 and TRBJ2-5; possibly TRBD1 for D (5 bases). V lost 0 bases and J lost 2, with 11 bases in between. This CDR3 region has 15 residues. The V gene's germline CDR1 is SGHRS and CDR2 YFSETQ. CDR3 DNA: TGCGCCAGCAGCTTGGAAGGGGCCGTACAAGAGACCCAGTACTTC. It yields the protein CASSLEGAVQETQYF. The whole variable domain, remainder taken from reference TRBV5-1 and TRBJ2-5, is KAGVTQTPRYLIKTRGQQVTLSCSPISGHRSVSWYQQTPGQGLQFLFEYFSETQRNKGNFPGRFSGRQFSNSRSEMNVSTLELGDSALYLCASSLEGAVQETQYFGPGTRLLVL.

This chain joins TRBV4-3 and TRBJ1-6; 9 bases align to TRBD1. Germline lookup yields CDR1 LGHNA and CDR2 YSLEER. After removal of 4 bases from V and 8 bases from J, the junction contained 3 bases not matched to a gene. The CDR3 covers 14 residues. The CDR3 bases are TGCGCCAGCAGCCGAGACAGGGGGTATTCACCCCTCCACTTT. This sequence encodes CASSRDRGYSPLHF.

This clonotype has ten or more counts. V is TRBV20-1 and J is TRBJ2-1, with TRBD2 matching 9 bases. The CDR3 consists of 14 residues. CDR1 DFQATT and CDR2 SNEGSKA come from the germline V gene (reference sequence). The junction had 7 bases not matched to a gene; V was cut back by 1 base and J by 9 bases. The CDR3 here is CSARGIAGEVEQFF. The CDR3 nucleotides are TGCAGTGCTAGAGGCATAGCGGGGGAGGTTGAGCAGTTCTTC.

This clonotype was recorded a few times. The chain carries TRBV10-3 and TRBJ2-5, with 11 bases lining up with TRBD1. CDR3 length: 14 amino acids. V shed 8 bases, J shed 1 base, and the junction held 3 bases outside the gene matches. The V gene's germline CDR1 is ENHRY and CDR2 SYGVKD. The CDR3 coding sequence is TGTGCCATCGGAGGGACAGGGGGCCAAGAGACCCAGTACTTC. It translates to CAIGGTGGQETQYF.

This clonotype appeared a few times. The rearrangement links TRBV5-1 to TRBJ2-5; D may correspond to TRBD1 or TRBD2 (6 bases each). V was cut by 0 bases and J by 5 bases, with 14 bases left in between. The CDR3 has 15 amino acids. CDR1 is SGHRS and CDR2 is YFSETQ in the germline V gene. The CDR3 spells CASSLAVAGHETQYF. In DNA form, the CDR3 reads TGCGCCAGCAGCTTGGCCGTCGCGGGACACGAGACCCAGTACTTC. Full variable domain (remainder filled in from reference TRBV5-1 and TRBJ2-5): KAGVTQTPRYLIKTRGQQVTLSCSPISGHRSVSWYQQTPGQGLQFLFEYFSETQRNKGNFPGRFSGRQFSNSRSEMNVSTLELGDSALYLCASSLAVAGHETQYFGPGTRLLVL.

As to this clonotype: The junction does not match germline at one end; this may be a read error. The J gene is TRBJ2-1, the V gene TRBV29-1; D not certain. Germline CDR1 is SQVTM and CDR2 is ANQGSEA. The CDR3 totals 12 residues. The CDR3 region is CSINHSSNELFF. The CDR3, as DNA: TGCAGCATCAATCACTCCTCCAATGAGCTGTTCTTC.

This clonotype has just a few counts. This chain's CDR3 is CASSQGAWPTDTQYF. CDR3 bases: TGCGCCAGCAGCCAAGGGGCATGGCCCACAGATACGCAGTATTTT. The genes are TRBV4-1 and TRBJ2-3; D ambiguous. Trimming removed 1 base from V and 2 bases from J, with 10 bases in between. Germline CDR1 MGHRA, CDR2 YSYEKL. The CDR3 consists of 15 residues.

This clonotype was seen more than once but under ten times. The chain is built from TRBV18 and TRBJ2-7; no clear D gene. Germline V gene sequence: CDR1 KGHSH, CDR2 LQKENI. Deletions cut 0 bases from V and 2 bases from J, with 14 bases between. This CDR3 is 16 amino acids long. CDR3 in DNA: TGTGCCAGCTCACCACCCCCGCGCGGACCAACCTACGAGCAGTACTTC. Its protein product is CASSPPPRGPTYEQYF.

The V gene is TRBV12-3 or TRBV12-4, the J gene TRBJ2-7; TRBD2 agrees at 8 bases. This CDR3 spans 13 amino acids. V shed 8 bases, J shed 0 bases, and the junction held 3 bases outside the gene matches. The CDR3: CASCSGSSYEQYF. CDR3 bases: TGTGCCAGCTGCAGCGGGAGCTCCTACGAGCAGTACTTC.

This clonotype was counted a single time. The chain combines TRBV7-8 with TRBJ2-7, with D perhaps matching TRBD2 (6 bases). This CDR3 region has 15 residues. Germline V gene lookup returns CDR1 SGHVS and CDR2 FQNEAQ. Trimming removed 3 bases at V and 3 bases at J, with 15 bases between. The CDR3 is CASSLELAEYYEQYF. The CDR3 DNA follows: TGTGCCAGCAGCTTGGAATTAGCGGAATACTACGAGCAGTACTTC.

The chain couples TRBV6-4 to TRBJ2-2; 8 bases are a match to TRBD2. Germline CDR1 is MRHNA and CDR2 is SNTAGT. V gave up 8 bases and J gave up 6 bases; unmatched junction bases: 23. This CDR3 region has 19 residues. This CDR3 is CASVDPASGGSKIPGELFF. The CDR3 DNA is TGTGCCAGCGTAGACCCGGCGAGCGGGGGCAGTAAAATCCCCGGGGAGCTGTTTTTT.

The chain couples TRBV20-1 to TRBJ1-1, with unresolved D. The germline V gene encodes CDR1 DFQATT and CDR2 SNEGSKA (reference sequence). Deletions cut 3 bases from V and 1 base from J, with 6 bases between. The CDR3 is 12 residues long. CDR3 bases: TGCAGTGCTAGTGTATCGAACACTGAAGCTTTCTTT. Translation gives CSASVSNTEAFF.

This clonotype was seen repeatedly, ten times or more. The chain is built from TRBV3-1 and TRBJ2-2; 10 positions agree with TRBD2. The CDR3 is 15 amino acids. V was pared by 4 bases and J by 5 bases, with 4 bases of the junction left unmatched. Germline lookup yields CDR1 LGHDT and CDR2 YNNKEL (reference sequence). The CDR3 nucleotides are TGTGCCAGCAGCCCCCTAGCGGGGGATACCGGGGAGCTGTTTTTT. This gives the protein CASSPLAGDTGELFF. Variable domain in full (rest from reference TRBV3-1 and TRBJ2-2): DTAVSQTPKYLVTQMGNDKSIKCEQNLGHDTMYWYKQDSKKFLKIMFSYNNKELIINETVPNRFSPKSPDKAHLNLHINSLELGDSAVYFCASSPLAGDTGELFFGEGSRLTVL.

This clonotype was counted a few times. This chain joins TRBV21-1 and TRBJ1-1; the listed D gene, TRBD1, was not tested against the DNA. TRBV21-1 is tagged as a pseudogene. The CDR3 length is 16 residues. This chain's CDR3 is CASSNPTGPLPYCAFF. The CDR3 bases are TGTGCCAGCAGCAATCCGACAGGGCCCCTACCTTATTGCGCTTTCTTT.

DNA of the CDR3: TGTGCCAGCAGCCCCGGGGGGCCTTATGAGGATGAAAAACTGTTTTTT. As protein: CASSPGGPYEDEKLFF. V is TRBV7-6 and J is TRBJ1-4; TRBD1 might be the D (6 bases). Germline V CDR1 and CDR2: SGHVS, FNYEAQ. The CDR3 runs to 16 residues. The V end was cut by 5 bases, the J end by 6 bases, with 19 bases between.

V is TRBV9 and J is TRBJ2-1; D gene ambiguous. Looked up from germline, CDR1 is SGDLS and CDR2 is YYNGEE. V lost 1 base and J lost 6, with 5 bases in between. There are 12 residues in the CDR3. CDR3 nucleotides: TGTGCCAGCAGCGTAAGTTCCAATGAGCAGTTCTTC. It is translated as CASSVSSNEQFF.

Only a few counts were recorded for this clonotype. The chain couples TRBV7-9 to TRBJ2-2; 8 bases align to TRBD2. V lost 5 bases, J lost 0 bases, and 5 bases stayed unmatched. This CDR3 contains 16 residues. Germline CDR1 and CDR2: SEHNR and FQNEAQ (reference sequence). The CDR3 sequence: CASSPRLATNTGELFF. In nucleotides, the CDR3 is TGTGCCAGCAGCCCCCGACTAGCGACGAACACCGGGGAGCTGTTTTTT. The full variable domain, in which reference TRBV7-9 and TRBJ2-2 provide the parts outside the CDR3, is DTGVSQNPRHKITKRGQNVTFRCDPISEHNRLYWYRQTLGQGPEFLTYFQNEAQLEKSRLLSDRFSAERPKGSFSTLEIQRTEQGDSAMYLCASSPRLATNTGELFFGEGSRLTVL.

This clonotype occurred a few times. The chain links TRBV19 to TRBJ2-1; perhaps TRBD2 as D (5 bases). The CDR3 runs to 13 residues. Germline CDR1 is LNHDA and CDR2 is SQIVND (reference sequence). The V end lost 1 base, the J end lost 6 bases, and 7 bases lay between the germline ends. The CDR3 DNA is TGTGCCAGTAGTATAGGAGGGATCAATGAGCAGTTCTTC. Protein product: CASSIGGINEQFF.

The V call is TRBV5-1, the J call TRBJ2-2, with 8 bases fitting TRBD2. Germline trimming cut 2 bases from V and 7 bases from J; bases unmatched to any gene: 7. The CDR3 loop spans 15 amino acids. Germline V CDR1 and CDR2: SGHRS, YFSETQ. The DNA of the CDR3 is TGCGCCAGCAGCTTAGGAGCGGGGGAAGGCGGGGAGCTGTTTTTT. Amino acids: CASSLGAGEGGELFF.

This clonotype was detected many times. The gene calls are TRBV29-1 and TRBJ2-2; 8 bases align to TRBD2. V lost 7 bases and J lost 6; bases outside the gene matches: 4. Germline lookup yields CDR1 SQVTM and CDR2 ANQGSEA. The CDR3 is 12 amino acids. The CDR3 sequence is CSGTAGAGELFF. CDR3 in DNA: TGCAGCGGAACAGCGGGAGCCGGGGAGCTGTTTTTT.

This chain links TRBV2 with TRBJ2-3; 8 nucleotides match TRBD2. The CDR3 extends over 15 amino acids. With V trimmed by 3 bases and J by 2 bases, 4 bases remained unmatched. CDR1 and CDR2 from the germline V gene are SNHLY and FYNNEI. Written as DNA, the CDR3 is TGTGCCAGCAGTGAGGCTAGCGGGCACACAGATACGCAGTATTTT. It translates to CASSEASGHTDTQYF.

The rearrangement links TRBV28 to TRBJ2-3, with D perhaps matching TRBD1 (6 bases). V lost 6 bases and J 5 bases, leaving 24 bases between the germline ends. This CDR3 contains 17 residues. Germline CDR1 is MDHEN and CDR2 is SYDVKM. This chain's CDR3 is CASSPPPGVPTKDTQYF. Here the CDR3 DNA reads TGTGCCAGCAGCCCCCCTCCAGGGGTCCCAACAAAAGATACGCAGTATTTT.

This clonotype was observed a few times. V is TRBV29-1 and J is TRBJ2-4, with 7 bases lining up with TRBD1. V shed 5 bases, J shed 5 bases, and the junction held 12 bases outside the gene matches. Germline V gives CDR1 SQVTM, CDR2 ANQGSEA. This CDR3 is 15 amino acids long. CDR3 region: CSVRGGQGVQNIQYF. DNA of the CDR3: TGCAGCGTTCGCGGCGGGCAGGGGGTCCAAAACATTCAGTACTTC.

The gene calls are TRBV12-5 and TRBJ1-1; possible D gene TRBD1, 5 bases. The CDR3 covers 13 residues. Between the trimmed V and J ends, which lost 6 bases and 4 bases, there was a span of 12 bases. Germline CDR1 reads LGHNT; CDR2 reads FRNRAP. CDR3 protein: CASGPDGGTEAFF. The CDR3 nucleotides are TGTGCTAGTGGCCCGGACGGGGGCACTGAAGCTTTCTTT.

The V call is TRBV7-8, the J call TRBJ2-1; 12 nucleotides agree with TRBD2. This CDR3 has 15 residues. Germline V lookup: CDR1 SGHVS, CDR2 FQNEAQ. Unmatched junction bases numbered 6, after V lost 4 bases and J lost 8 bases. CDR3 region: CASSSWTSGTYEQFF. The CDR3, as DNA: TGTGCCAGCAGCTCATGGACTAGCGGGACCTATGAGCAGTTCTTC.

The chain is built from TRBV6-1 and TRBJ1-1; tentatively, D is TRBD1 (6 bases). The germline V gene encodes CDR1 MNHNS and CDR2 SASEGT. There are 16 residues in the CDR3. Trimming stripped 0 bases from V and 5 bases from J, with 16 bases between. The CDR3: CASSEARMGQETEAFF. The CDR3 coding sequence is TGTGCCAGCAGTGAAGCGCGAATGGGACAAGAAACTGAAGCTTTCTTT.

This chain uses TRBV6-1 with TRBJ2-2, with unresolved D. Germline loops: CDR1 MNHNS, CDR2 SASEGT. The CDR3 loop spans 18 amino acids. V was pared by 2 bases and J by 1 base, with 17 bases between. The CDR3 DNA is TGTGCCAGCAGTGAACCGACCCAGTACTACGTGAACACCGGGGAGCTGTTTTTT. Protein product: CASSEPTQYYVNTGELFF.